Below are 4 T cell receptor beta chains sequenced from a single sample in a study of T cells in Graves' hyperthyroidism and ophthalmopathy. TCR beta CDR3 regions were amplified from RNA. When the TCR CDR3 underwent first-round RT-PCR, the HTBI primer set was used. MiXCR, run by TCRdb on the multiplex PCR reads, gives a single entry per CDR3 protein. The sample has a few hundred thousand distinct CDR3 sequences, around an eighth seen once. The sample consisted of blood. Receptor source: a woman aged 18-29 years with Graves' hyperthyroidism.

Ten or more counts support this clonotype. In nucleotides, the CDR3 is TGTGCCAGCAGCCTAGGGGGGTATAACACTGAAGCTTTCTTT. This translates into CASSLGGYNTEAFF. The chain joins TRBV7-3 to TRBJ1-1; D is possibly TRBD1 (6 bases). The CDR3 totals 14 residues. V shed 5 bases and J shed 2 bases, with 12 bases lying between them. Germline assignment: CDR1 SGHTA and CDR2 FQGTGA.

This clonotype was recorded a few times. CDR3 residues: CASSTLVGTGGNGYTF. The DNA for the CDR3 is TGTGCCAGTAGCACTCTCGTCGGGACAGGGGGAAATGGCTACACCTTC. The rearrangement joins TRBV19 to TRBJ1-2; 11 positions match TRBD1. Trimming took 6 bases from V and 6 from J; bases not matched to a gene: 12. The germline gives CDR1 LNHDA, CDR2 SQIVND (reference sequence). The CDR3 totals 16 residues.

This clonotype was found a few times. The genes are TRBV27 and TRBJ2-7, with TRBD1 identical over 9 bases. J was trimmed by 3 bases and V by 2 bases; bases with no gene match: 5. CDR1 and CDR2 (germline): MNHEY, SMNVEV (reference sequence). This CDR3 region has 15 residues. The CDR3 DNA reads TGTGCCAGCAGTTTAGGAACAGGGGGCTACTACGAGCAGTACTTC. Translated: CASSLGTGGYYEQYF.

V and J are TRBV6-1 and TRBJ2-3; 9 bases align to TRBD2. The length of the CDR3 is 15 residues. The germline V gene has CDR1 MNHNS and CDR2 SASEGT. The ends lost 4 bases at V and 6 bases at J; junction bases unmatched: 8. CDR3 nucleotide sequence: TGTGCCAGCAGTGCCCGACTAGCGGAGGGGGATACGCAGTATTTT. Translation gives CASSARLAEGDTQYF.